The source of this T cell receptor beta chain is a study of T cells after yellow fever vaccination. Turning to the study itself: It was SMART-Seq v4 Ultra Low Input that prepared the fractions with low cell numbers.

With 7 bases clipped from V and 8 bases from J, the junction kept 19 bases outside the gene matches. The CDR3 totals 16 residues. Details on this clonotype: Its target is unknown.

TCRdb re-called the 5' RACE reads through MiXCR, storing one row per CDR3 protein. The sample carries 600,000 to 750,000 distinct CDR3 sequences, approximately 13% recorded once. Points from the study as a whole: Reappearance after the booster was seen for most primary-vaccination clones, at 95% to 96% CD4 and around 90% CD8. The secondary response peaked faster, at day 5 versus 15, but was weaker. Only a minor proportion of clonotypes was detected across both CD4 and CD8 compartments.

The chain couples TRBV12-3 or TRBV12-4 to TRBJ1-1; 7 bases are shared with TRBD1. This receptor was taken from a young man who received the YFV17D yellow fever vaccine. The sequences come from PBMCs, collected on the day of the yellow fever booster vaccination. The CDR3 DNA reads as TGTGCCAGCACCATAACCACAGGGGACGGGAATGGGGAAGCTTTCTTT. Protein: CASTITTGDGNGEAFF.